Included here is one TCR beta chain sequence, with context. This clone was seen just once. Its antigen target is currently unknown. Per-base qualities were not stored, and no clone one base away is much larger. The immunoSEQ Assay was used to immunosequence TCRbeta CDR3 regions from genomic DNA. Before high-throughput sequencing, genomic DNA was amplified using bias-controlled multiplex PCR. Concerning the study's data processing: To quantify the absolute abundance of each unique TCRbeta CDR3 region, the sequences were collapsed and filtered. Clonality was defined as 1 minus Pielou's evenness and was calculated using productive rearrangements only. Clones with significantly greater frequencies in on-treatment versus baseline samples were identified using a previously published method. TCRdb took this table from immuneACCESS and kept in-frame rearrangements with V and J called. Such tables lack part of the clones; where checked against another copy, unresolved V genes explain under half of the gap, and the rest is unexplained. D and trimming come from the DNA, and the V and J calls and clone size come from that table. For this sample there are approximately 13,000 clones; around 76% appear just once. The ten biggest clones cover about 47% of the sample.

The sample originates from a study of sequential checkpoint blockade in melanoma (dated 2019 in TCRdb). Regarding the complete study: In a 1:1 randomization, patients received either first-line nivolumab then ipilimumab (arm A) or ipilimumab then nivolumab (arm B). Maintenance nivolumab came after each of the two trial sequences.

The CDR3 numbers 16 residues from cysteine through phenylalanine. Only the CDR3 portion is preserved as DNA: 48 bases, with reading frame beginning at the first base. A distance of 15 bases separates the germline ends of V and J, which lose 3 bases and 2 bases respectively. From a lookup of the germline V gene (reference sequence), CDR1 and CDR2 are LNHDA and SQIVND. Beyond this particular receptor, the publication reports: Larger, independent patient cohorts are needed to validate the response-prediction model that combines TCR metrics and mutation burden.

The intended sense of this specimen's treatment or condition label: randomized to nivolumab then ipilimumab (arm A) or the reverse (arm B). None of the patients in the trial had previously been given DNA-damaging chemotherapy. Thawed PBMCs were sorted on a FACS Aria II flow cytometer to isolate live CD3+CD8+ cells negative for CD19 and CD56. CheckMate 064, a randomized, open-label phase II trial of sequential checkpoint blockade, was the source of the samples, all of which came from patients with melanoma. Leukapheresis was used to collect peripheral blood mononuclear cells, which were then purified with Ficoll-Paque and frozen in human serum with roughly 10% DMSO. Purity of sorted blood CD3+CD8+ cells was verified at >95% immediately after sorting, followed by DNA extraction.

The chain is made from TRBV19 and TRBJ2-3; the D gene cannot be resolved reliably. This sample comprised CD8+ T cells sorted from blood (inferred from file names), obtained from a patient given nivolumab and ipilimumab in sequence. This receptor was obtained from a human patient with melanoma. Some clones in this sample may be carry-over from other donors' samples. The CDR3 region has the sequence CASSMGQEPITDTQYF. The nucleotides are TGTGCCAGTAGTATGGGTCAGGAACCGATCACAGATACGCAGTATTTT.